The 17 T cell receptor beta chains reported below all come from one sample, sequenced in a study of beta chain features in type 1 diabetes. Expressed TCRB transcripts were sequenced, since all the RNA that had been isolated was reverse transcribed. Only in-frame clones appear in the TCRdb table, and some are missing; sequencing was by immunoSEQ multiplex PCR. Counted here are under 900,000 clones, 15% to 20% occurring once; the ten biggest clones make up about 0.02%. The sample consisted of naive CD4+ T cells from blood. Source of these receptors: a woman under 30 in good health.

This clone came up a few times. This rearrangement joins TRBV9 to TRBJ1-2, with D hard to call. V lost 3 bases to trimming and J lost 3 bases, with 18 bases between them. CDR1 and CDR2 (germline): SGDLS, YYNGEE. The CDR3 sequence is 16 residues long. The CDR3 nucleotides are TGTGCCAGCAGCGCATCCCCGACTGGGCTGCACTATGGCTACACCTTC. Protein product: CASSASPTGLHYGYTF.

CDR3 sequence (DNA): TGCGCCAGCATGGGAGAGACCCAGTACTTC. This codes for CASMGETQYF. This chain connects TRBV10-1 to TRBJ2-5, with D hard to call. The CDR3 sequence is 10 residues long. Trimming pared 7 bases from V and 4 bases from J, leaving 4 bases between. Germline loops: CDR1 WNHNN, CDR2 SYGVQD (reference sequence).

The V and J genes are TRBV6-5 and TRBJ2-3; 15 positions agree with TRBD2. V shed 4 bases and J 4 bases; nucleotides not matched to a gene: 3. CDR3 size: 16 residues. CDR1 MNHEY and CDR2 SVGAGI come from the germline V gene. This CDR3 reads CASSSGLAGGPDTQYF. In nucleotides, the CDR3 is TGTGCCAGCAGTTCAGGACTAGCGGGAGGGCCAGATACGCAGTATTTT.

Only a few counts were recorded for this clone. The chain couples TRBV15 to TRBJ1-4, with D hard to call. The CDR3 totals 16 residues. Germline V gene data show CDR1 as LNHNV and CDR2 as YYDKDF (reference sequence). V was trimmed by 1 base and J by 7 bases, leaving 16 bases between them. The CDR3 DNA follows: TGTGCCACCAGCAGAGTAGTTTCGGAGGGAGGTGAAAAACTGTTTTTT. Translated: CATSRVVSEGGEKLFF.

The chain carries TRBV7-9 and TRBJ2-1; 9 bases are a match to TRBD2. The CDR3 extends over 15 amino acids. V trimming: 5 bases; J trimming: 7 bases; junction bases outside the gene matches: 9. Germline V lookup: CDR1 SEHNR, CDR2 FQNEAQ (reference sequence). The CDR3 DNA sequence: TGTGCCAGCAGCCGCCCTAGCGGGATAGTGAATGAGCAGTTCTTC. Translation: CASSRPSGIVNEQFF.

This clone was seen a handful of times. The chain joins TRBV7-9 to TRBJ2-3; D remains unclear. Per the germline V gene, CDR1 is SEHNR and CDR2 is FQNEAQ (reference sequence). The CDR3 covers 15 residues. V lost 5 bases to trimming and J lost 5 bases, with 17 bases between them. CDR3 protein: CASSQTRITRDTQYF. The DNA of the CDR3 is TGTGCCAGCAGCCAAACCCGGATTACACGAGATACGCAGTATTTT.

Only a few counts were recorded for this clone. CDR3 DNA sequence: TGTGCCAGCAGCGAAGGGTCCCAGGATGAGCAGTTCTTC. It yields the protein CASSEGSQDEQFF. The genes are TRBV6-5 and TRBJ2-1; D remains ambiguous. Per the germline V gene, CDR1 is MNHEY and CDR2 is SVGAGI. The ends were cut back, 6 bases at V and 8 bases at J, with 14 bases in the middle. This CDR3 is 13 amino acids long.

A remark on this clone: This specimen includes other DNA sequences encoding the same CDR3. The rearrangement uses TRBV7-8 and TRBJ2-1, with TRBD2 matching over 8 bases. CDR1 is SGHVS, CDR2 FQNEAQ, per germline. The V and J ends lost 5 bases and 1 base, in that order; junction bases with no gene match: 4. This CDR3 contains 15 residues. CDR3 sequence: CASSQTSGSYNEQFF. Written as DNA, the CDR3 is TGTGCCAGCAGCCAAACTAGCGGATCCTACAATGAGCAGTTCTTC.

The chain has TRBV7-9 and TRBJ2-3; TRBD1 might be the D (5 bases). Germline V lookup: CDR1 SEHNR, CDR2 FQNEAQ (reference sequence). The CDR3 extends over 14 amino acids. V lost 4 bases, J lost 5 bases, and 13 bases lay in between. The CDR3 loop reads CASSSARVEDTQYF. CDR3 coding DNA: TGTGCCAGCAGCTCTGCCAGGGTTGAAGATACGCAGTATTTT.

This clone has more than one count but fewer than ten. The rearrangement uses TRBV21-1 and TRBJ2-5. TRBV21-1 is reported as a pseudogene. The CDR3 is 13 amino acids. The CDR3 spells CASRQHPQETQYF. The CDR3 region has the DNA TGTGCCAGTCGGCAGCATCCCCAAGAGACCCAGTACTTC.

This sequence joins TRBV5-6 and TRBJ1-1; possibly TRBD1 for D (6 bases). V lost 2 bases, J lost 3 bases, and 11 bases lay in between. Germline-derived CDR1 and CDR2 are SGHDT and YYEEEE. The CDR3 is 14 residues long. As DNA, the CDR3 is TGTGCCAGCAGCTTTGGGTCAGGGGACACTGAAGCTTTCTTT. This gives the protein CASSFGSGDTEAFF.

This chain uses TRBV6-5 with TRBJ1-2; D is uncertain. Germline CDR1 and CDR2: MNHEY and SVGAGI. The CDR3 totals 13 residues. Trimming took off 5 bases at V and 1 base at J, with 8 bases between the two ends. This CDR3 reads CASSPAGNYGYTF. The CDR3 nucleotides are TGTGCCAGCAGTCCGGCGGGTAACTATGGCTACACCTTC.

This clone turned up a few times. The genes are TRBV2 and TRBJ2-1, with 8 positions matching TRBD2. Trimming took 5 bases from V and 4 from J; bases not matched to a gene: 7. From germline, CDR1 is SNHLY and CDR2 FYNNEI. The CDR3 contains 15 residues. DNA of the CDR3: TGTGCCAGCAGTCCGAAGCGGGGGTCATACAATGAGCAGTTCTTC. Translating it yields CASSPKRGSYNEQFF.

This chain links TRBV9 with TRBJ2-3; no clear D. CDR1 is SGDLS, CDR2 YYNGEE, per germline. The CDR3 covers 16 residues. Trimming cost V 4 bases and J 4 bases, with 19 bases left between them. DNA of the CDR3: TGTGCCAGCAGCACCCGCCCGGAGAGTGGCGCAGATACGCAGTATTTT. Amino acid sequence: CASSTRPESGADTQYF. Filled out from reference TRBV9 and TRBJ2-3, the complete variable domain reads DSGVTQTPKHLITATGQRVTLRCSPRSGDLSVYWYQQSLDQGLQFLIQYYNGEERAKGNILERFSAQQFPDLHSELNLSSLELGDSALYFCASSTRPESGADTQYFGPGTRLTVL.

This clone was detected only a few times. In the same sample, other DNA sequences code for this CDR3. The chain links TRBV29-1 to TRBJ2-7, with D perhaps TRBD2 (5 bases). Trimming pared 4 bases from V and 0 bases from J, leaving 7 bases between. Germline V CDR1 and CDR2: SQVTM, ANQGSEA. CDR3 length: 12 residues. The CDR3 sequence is CSVASSSYEQYF. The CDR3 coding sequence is TGCAGCGTTGCTAGCAGCTCCTACGAGCAGTACTTC.

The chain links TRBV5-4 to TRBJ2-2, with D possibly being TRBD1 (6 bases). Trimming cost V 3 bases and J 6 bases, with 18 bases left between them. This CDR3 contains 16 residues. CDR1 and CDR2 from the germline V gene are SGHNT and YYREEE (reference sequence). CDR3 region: CASSSIRDITAGELFF. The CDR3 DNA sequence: TGTGCCAGCAGCTCAATCCGGGACATCACCGCCGGGGAGCTGTTTTTT.

The CDR3 DNA reads as TGTGCCAGCAGCTGGACAGGGTGGGCTGGGGCCAACGTCCTGACTTTC. Translated: CASSWTGWAGANVLTF. The chain links TRBV11-1 to TRBJ2-6, with 8 nucleotides matching TRBD1. CDR3 length: 16 residues. Per the germline V gene, CDR1 is SGHAT and CDR2 is FQDESV (reference sequence). Trimming at V came to 4 bases and at J to 2 bases, leaving 4 bases not matched to a gene.